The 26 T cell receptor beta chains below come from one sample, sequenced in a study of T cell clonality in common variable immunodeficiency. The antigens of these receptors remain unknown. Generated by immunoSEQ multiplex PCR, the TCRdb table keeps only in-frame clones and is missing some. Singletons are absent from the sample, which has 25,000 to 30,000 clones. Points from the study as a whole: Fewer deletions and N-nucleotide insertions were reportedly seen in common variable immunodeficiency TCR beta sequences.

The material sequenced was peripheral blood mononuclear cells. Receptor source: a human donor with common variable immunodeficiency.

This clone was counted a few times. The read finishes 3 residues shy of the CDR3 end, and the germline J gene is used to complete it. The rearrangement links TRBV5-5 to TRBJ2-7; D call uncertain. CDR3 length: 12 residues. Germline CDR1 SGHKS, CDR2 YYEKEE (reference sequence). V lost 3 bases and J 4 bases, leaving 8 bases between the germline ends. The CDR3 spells CASSSTVYEQYF. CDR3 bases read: TGTGCCAGCAGCTCGACTGTTTACGAG. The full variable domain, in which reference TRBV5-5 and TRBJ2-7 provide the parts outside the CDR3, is DAGVTQSPTHLIKTRGQQVTLRCSPISGHKSVSWYQQVLGQGPQFIFQYYEKEERGRGNFPDRFSARQFPNYSSELNVNALLLGDSALYLCASSSTVYEQYFGPGTRLTVT.

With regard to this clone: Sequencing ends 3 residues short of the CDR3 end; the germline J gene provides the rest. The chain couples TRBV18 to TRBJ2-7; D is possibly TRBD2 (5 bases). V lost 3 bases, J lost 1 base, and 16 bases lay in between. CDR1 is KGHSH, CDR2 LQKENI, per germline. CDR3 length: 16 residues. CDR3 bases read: TGTGCCAGCTCACCCCCTGGAAGAGCGGATTCCTACGAG. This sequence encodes CASSPPGRADSYE. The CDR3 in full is CASSPPGRADSYEQYF.

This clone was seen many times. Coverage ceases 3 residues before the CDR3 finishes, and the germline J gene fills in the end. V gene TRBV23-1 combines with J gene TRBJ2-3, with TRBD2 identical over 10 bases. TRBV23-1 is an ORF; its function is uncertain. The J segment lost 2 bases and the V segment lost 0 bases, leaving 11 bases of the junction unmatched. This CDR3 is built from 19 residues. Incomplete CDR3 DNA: TGCGCCAGCAGTCAATCGGGATTTTCTAGCGGGGGAAACACAGATACG. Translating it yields CASSQSGFSSGGNTDT. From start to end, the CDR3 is CASSQSGFSSGGNTDTQYF.

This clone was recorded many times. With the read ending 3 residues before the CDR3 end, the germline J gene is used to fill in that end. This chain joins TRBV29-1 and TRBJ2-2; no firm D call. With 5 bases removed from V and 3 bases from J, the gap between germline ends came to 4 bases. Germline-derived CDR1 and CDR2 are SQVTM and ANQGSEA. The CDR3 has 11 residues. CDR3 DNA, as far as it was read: TGCAGCGTTCTTGACACCGGGGAG. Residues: CSVLDTGE. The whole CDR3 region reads CSVLDTGELFF.

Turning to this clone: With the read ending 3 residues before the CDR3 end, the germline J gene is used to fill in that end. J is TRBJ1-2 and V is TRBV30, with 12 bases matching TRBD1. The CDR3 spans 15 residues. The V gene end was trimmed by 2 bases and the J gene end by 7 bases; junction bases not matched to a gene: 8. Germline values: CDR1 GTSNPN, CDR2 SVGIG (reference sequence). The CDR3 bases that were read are TGTGCCTGGAGTACCGGGACAGGGGGCTCGGGTGGC. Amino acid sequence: CAWSTGTGGSGG. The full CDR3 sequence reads CAWSTGTGGSGGYTF.

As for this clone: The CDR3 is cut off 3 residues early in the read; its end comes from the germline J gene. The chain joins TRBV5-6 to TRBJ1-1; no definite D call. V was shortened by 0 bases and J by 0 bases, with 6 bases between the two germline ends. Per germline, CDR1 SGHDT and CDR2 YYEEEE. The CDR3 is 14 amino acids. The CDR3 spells CASSLVRVNTEAFF. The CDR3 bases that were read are TGTGCCAGCAGCTTGGTTAGGGTGAACACTGAA.

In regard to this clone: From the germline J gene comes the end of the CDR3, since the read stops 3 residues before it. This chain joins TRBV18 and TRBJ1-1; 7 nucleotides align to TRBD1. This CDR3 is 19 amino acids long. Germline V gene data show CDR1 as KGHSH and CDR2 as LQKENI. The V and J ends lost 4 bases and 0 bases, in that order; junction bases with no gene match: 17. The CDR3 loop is CASSQYIRRQGGMNTEAFF. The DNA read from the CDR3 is TGTGCCAGCTCACAATACATTAGACGACAGGGCGGAATGAACACTGAA.

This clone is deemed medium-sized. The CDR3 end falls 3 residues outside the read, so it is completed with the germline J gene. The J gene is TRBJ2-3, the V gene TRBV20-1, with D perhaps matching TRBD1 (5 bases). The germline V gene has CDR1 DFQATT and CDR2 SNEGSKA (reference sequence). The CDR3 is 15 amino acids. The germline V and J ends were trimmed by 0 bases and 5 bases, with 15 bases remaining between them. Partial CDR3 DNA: TGCAGTGCTAGAGATATGGGCAGGGAAATAGATACG. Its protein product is CSARDMGREIDT. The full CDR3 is CSARDMGREIDTQYF.

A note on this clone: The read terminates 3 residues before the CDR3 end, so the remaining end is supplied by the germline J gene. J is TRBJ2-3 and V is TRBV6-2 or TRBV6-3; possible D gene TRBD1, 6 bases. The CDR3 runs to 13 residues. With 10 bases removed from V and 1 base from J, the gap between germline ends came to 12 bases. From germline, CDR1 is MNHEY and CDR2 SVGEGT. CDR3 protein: CATVRTGTDTQYF. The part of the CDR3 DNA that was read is TGTGCCACTGTACGGACAGGCACAGATACG.

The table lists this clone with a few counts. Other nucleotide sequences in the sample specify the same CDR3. CDR3 DNA (partial): TGTGCCAGTAGTTTCACAGGGGGCACTGAA. As protein: CASSFTGGTE. The entire CDR3 reads CASSFTGGTEAFF. V and J are TRBV19 and TRBJ1-1, with 8 bases identical to TRBD1. The CDR3 end lies 3 residues beyond the end of the read and is filled in from the germline J gene. CDR3 length: 13 amino acids. Germline loops: CDR1 LNHDA, CDR2 SQIVND (reference sequence). Trimming at V came to 5 bases and at J to 4 bases, leaving 3 bases not matched to a gene. Drawing the rest from reference TRBV19 and TRBJ1-1, the complete variable domain is DGGITQSPKYLFRKEGQNVTLSCEQNLNHDAMYWYRQDPGQGLRLIYYSQIVNDFQKGDIAEGYSVSREKKESFPLTVTSAQKNPTAFYLCASSFTGGTEAFFGQGTRLTVV.

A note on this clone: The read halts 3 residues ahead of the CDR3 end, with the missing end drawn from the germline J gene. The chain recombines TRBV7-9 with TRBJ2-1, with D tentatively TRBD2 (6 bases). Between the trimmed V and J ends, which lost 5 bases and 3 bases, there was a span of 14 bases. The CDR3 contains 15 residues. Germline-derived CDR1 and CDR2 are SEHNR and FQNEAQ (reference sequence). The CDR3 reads CASSISMGLYNEQFF. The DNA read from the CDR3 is TGTGCCAGCAGCATCTCGATGGGACTCTACAATGAG.

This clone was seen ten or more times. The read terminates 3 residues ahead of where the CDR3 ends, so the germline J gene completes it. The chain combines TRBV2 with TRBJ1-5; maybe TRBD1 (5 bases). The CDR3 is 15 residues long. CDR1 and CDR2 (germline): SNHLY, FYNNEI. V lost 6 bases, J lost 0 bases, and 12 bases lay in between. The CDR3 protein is CASRGGAYSNQPQHF. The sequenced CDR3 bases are TGTGCCAGCAGGGGTGGGGCATATAGCAATCAGCCC.

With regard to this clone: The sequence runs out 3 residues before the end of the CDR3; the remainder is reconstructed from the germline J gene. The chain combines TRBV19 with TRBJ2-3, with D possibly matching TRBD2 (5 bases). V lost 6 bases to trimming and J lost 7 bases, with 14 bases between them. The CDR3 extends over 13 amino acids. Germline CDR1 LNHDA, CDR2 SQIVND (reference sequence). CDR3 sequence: CASSTTRTNTQYF. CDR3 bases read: TGTGCCAGTAGCACTACTAGAACGAATACG.

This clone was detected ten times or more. CDR3 sequence: CASTAVSRETQYF. The sequenced part of the CDR3 DNA is TGTGCCAGCACCGCCGTTTCCCGGGAGACC. This chain uses TRBV7-9 with TRBJ2-5; D not certain. The read ends 3 residues before the CDR3 terminus; that terminus is restored from the germline J gene. The CDR3 has 13 residues. Looked up from germline, CDR1 is SEHNR and CDR2 is FQNEAQ (reference sequence). Trimming removed 7 bases at V and 5 bases at J, with 14 bases between.

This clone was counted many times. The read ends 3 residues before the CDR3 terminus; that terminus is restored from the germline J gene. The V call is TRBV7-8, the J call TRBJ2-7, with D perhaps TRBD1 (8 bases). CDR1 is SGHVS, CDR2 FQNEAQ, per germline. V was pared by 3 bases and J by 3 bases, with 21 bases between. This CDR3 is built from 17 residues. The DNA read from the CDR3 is TGTGCCAGCAGCTTTCGACAGGGGACTACTGTGGACTACGAG. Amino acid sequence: CASSFRQGTTVDYE. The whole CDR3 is CASSFRQGTTVDYEQYF. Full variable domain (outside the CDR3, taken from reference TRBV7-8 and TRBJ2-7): GAGVSQSPRYKVAKRGQDVALRCDPISGHVSLFWYQQALGQGPEFLTYFQNEAQLDKSGLPSDRFFAERPEGSVSTLKIQRTQQEDSAVYLCASSFRQGTTVDYEQYFGPGTRLTVT.

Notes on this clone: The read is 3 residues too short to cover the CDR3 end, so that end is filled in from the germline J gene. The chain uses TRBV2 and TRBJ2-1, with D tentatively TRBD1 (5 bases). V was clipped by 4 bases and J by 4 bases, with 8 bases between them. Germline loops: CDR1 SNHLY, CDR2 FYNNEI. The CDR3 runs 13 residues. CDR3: CASSGGPYNEQFF. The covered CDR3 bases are TGTGCCAGCAGTGGGGGCCCTTACAATGAG. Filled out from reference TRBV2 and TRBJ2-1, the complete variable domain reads EPEVTQTPSHQVTQMGQEVILRCVPISNHLYFYWYRQILGQKVEFLVSFYNNEISEKSEIFDDQFSVERPDGSNFTLKIRSTKLEDSAMYFCASSGGPYNEQFFGPGTRLTVL.

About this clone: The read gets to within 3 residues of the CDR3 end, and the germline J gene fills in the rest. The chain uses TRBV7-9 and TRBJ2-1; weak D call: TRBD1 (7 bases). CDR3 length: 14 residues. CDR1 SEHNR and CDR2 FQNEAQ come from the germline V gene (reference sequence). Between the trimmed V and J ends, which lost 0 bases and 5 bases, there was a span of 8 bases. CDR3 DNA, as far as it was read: TGTGCCAGCAGCTTAGCCAGGGGGGACAATGAG. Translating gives CASSLARGDNE. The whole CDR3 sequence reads CASSLARGDNEQFF.

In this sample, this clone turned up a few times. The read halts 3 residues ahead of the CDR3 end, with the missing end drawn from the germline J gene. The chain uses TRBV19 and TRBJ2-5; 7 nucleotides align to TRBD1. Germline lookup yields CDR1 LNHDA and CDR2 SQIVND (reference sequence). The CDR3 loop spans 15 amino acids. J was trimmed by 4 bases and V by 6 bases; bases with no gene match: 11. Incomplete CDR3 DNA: TGTGCCAGTAGGCCCCAACCGGGACAGCTAGAGACC. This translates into CASRPQPGQLET. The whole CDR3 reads CASRPQPGQLETQYF.

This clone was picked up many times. The chain's CDR3 is CASSFRYGGHTGELFF. Partial CDR3 DNA: TGTGCCAGCAGCTTTAGATACGGGGGGCACACCGGGGAG. This sequence joins TRBV9 and TRBJ2-2; a weak D match, TRBD2 (7 bases). The CDR3 goes on 3 residues after the read ends, and that part is filled in from the germline J gene. Germline V CDR1 and CDR2: SGDLS, YYNGEE. CDR3 length equals 16 residues. Between the trimmed V and J ends, which lost 4 bases and 3 bases, there was a span of 16 bases.

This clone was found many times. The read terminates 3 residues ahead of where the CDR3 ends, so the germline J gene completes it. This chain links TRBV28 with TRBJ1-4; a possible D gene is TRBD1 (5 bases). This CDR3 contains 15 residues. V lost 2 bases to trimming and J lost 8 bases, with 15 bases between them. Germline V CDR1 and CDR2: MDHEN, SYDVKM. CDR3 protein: CASSLMSGRGEKLFF. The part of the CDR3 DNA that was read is TGTGCCAGCAGTTTAATGTCGGGGCGGGGAGAAAAA.

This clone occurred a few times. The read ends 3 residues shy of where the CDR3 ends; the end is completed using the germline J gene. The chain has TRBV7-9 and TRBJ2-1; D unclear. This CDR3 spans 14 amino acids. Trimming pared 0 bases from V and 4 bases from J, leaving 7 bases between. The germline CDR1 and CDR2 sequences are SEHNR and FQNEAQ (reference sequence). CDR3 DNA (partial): TGTGCCAGCAGCTTAGCTTCCCCGTACAATGAG. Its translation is CASSLASPYNE. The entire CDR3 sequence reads CASSLASPYNEQFF.

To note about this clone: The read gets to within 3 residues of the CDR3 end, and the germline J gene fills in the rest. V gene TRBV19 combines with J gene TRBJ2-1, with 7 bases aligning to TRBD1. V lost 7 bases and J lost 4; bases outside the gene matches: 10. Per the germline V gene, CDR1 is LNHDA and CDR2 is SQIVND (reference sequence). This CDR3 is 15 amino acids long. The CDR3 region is CASKEGQSHYNEQFF. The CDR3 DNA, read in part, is TGTGCCAGTAAAGAGGGACAGAGCCATTACAATGAG.

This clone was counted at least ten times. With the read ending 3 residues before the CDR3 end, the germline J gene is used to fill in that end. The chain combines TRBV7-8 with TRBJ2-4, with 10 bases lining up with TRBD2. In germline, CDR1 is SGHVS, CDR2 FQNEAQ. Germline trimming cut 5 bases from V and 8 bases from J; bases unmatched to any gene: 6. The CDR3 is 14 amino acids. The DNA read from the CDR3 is TGTGCCAGCAGCCAAGCGGGGGGGCTGTACATT. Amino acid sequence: CASSQAGGLYI. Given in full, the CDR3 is CASSQAGGLYIQYF.

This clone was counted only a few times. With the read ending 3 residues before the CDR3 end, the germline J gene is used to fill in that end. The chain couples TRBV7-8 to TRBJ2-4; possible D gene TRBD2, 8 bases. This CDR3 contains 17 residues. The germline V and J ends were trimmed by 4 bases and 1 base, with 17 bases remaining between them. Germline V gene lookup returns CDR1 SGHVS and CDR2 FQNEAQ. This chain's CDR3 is CASSYRGREGAKNIQYF. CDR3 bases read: TGTGCCAGCAGCTACAGGGGACGGGAGGGGGCCAAAAACATT.

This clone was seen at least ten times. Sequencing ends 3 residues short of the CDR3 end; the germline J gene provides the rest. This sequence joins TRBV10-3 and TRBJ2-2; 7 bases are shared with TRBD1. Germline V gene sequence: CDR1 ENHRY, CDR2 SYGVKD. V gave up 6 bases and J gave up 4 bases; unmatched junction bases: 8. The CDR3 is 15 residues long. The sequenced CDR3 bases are TGTGCCATCAGGGAGGAGACAGGGAGCACCGGGGAG. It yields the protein CAIREETGSTGE. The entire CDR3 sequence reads CAIREETGSTGELFF.

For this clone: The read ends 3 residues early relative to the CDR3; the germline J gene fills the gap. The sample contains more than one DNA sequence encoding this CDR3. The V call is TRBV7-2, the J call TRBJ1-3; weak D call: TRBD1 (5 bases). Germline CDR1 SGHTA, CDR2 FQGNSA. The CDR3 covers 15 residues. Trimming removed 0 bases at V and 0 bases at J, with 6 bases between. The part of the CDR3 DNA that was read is TGTGCCAGCAGCTTAGCCGGGGGCTCTGGAAACACC. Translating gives CASSLAGGSGNT. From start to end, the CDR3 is CASSLAGGSGNTIYF.